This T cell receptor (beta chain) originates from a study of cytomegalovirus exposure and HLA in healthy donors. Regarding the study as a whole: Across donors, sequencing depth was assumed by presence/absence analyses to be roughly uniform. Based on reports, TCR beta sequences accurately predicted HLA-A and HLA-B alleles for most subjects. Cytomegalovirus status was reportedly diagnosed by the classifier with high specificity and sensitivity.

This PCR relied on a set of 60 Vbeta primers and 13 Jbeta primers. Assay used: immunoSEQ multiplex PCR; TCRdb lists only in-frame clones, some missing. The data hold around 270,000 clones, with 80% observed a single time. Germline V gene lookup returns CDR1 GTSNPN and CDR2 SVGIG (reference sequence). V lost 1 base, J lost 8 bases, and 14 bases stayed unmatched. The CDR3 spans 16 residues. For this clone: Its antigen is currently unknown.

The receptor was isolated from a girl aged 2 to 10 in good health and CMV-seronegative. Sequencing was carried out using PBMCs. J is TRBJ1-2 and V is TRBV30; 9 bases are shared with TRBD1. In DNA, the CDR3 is TGTGCCTGGAGTGCCACCACGGCCGGGACAGGGATGGGCTACACCTTC. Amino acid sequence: CAWSATTAGTGMGYTF.